The 13 T cell receptor beta chains reported below all come from one sample, sequenced in a study of blood T cell repertoires in COVID-19 (dated by TCRdb to 2020 to 2022). The library was generated by the immunoSEQ multiplex PCR assay. Imported from immuneACCESS, the table was reduced by TCRdb to in-frame sequences with V and J called. These copies leave out some clones; in studies compared against another copy, an unresolved V gene accounts for under half, and the cause of the remainder is not known. The sample includes 75,000 to 80,000 clones, with 88% observed a single time. Nearly 45% of the sample rests with the top ten. The sequenced sample was peripheral blood. These receptors were collected from a human donor in a cohort sampled during active COVID-19.

V usage is TRBV3-1 (or the pseudogene TRBV3-2) and J usage is TRBJ2-1; 9 nucleotides line up with TRBD2. This CDR3 spans 15 amino acids. V shed 5 bases and J 7 bases; nucleotides not matched to a gene: 9. The germline gives CDR1 LGHDT, CDR2 YNNKEL (reference sequence). The CDR3 coding sequence is TGTGCCAGCAGCGCCCGCGGGGGGGCGGGAAATGAGCAGTTCTTC. It translates to CASSARGGAGNEQFF.

The V call is TRBV19, the J call TRBJ2-7; TRBD1 matches at 9 bases. Losses at the gene ends were 3 bases for V and 6 bases for J; bases not matched to a gene: 6. The CDR3 length is 14 residues. Per the germline V gene, CDR1 is LNHDA and CDR2 is SQIVND (reference sequence). CDR3 residues: CASSIDGDRVEQYF. The CDR3 DNA reads as TGTGCCAGTAGTATTGATGGGGACAGGGTCGAGCAGTACTTC.

This sequence joins TRBV2 and TRBJ1-5; 10 nucleotides match TRBD1. The V gene end was trimmed by 5 bases and the J gene end by 5 bases; junction bases not matched to a gene: 6. This CDR3 is built from 15 residues. Germline-derived CDR1 and CDR2 are SNHLY and FYNNEI. CDR3 DNA sequence: TGTGCCAGCAGTCCGGGACAGGGGTGGGATCAGCCCCAGCATTTT. Protein sequence: CASSPGQGWDQPQHF.

The chain carries TRBV19 and TRBJ2-7, with 10 bases fitting TRBD1. The V segment lost 6 bases and the J segment 2 bases; nucleotides outside the gene matches: 7. Germline V gives CDR1 LNHDA, CDR2 SQIVND (reference sequence). This CDR3 contains 15 residues. The CDR3 DNA is TGTGCCAGTAGCATACCGGGACAGGGGACCTACGAGCAGTACTTC. Its protein product is CASSIPGQGTYEQYF.

The J gene is TRBJ2-5, the V gene TRBV5-5; TRBD1 agrees at 10 bases. Per germline, CDR1 SGHKS and CDR2 YYEKEE (reference sequence). The length of the CDR3 is 15 residues. V gave up 6 bases and J gave up 2 bases; unmatched junction bases: 7. The CDR3 nucleotides read TGTGCCAGCATTACCGGACAGGGGGAGCAAGAGACCCAGTACTTC. Protein: CASITGQGEQETQYF.

The chain uses TRBV5-1 and TRBJ1-3; no clear D gene. This CDR3 spans 14 amino acids. The germline V gene has CDR1 SGHRS and CDR2 YFSETQ. V lost 3 bases to trimming and J lost 1 base, with 8 bases between them. In nucleotides, the CDR3 is TGCGCCAGCAGCTCAGGTGGTTCTGGAAACACCATATATTTT. The encoded protein is CASSSGGSGNTIYF.

The chain has TRBV6-2 or TRBV6-3 and TRBJ2-3; D may be TRBD1 (5 bases). CDR3 length equals 16 residues. Trimming shortened V by 0 bases and J by 3 bases, and 13 bases separated the two germline ends. The germline V gene has CDR1 MNHEY and CDR2 SVGEGT. This CDR3 reads CASSYSARQITDTQYF. The CDR3 DNA follows: TGTGCCAGCAGTTACTCGGCTAGACAGATAACAGATACGCAGTATTTT.

The rearrangement uses TRBV19 and TRBJ2-6; no firm D call. The germline V gene encodes CDR1 LNHDA and CDR2 SQIVND (reference sequence). The CDR3 length is 16 residues. V was cut by 4 bases and J by 0 bases, with 10 bases left in between. CDR3 coding DNA: TGTGCCAGTAGTACGGCGGCCACCTCTGGGGCCAACGTCCTGACTTTC. This translates into CASSTAATSGANVLTF.

The gene calls are TRBV9 and TRBJ2-3; TRBD1 aligns across 12 bases. The CDR3 sequence is 16 residues long. Looked up from germline, CDR1 is SGDLS and CDR2 is YYNGEE. Trimming cost V 3 bases and J 5 bases; bases outside gene matches: 7. The CDR3 nucleotides read TGTGCCAGCAGCGCGACGGGACAGGGGGCTCGAGATACGCAGTATTTT. This codes for CASSATGQGARDTQYF.

This rearrangement joins TRBV12-3 or TRBV12-4 to TRBJ2-7, with D possibly matching TRBD2 (6 bases). Trimming removed 8 bases at V and 6 bases at J, with 17 bases between. The CDR3 is made up of 13 amino acids. The CDR3: CASRPAGSSEQYF. As DNA, the CDR3 is TGTGCCAGCCGCCCCGCGGGGTCAAGCGAGCAGTACTTC.

This clone was seen a handful of times. V usage is TRBV30 and J usage is TRBJ1-6, with D tentatively TRBD1 (6 bases). With 2 bases removed from V and 8 bases from J, the gap between germline ends came to 13 bases. CDR3 size: 14 residues. The germline CDR1 and CDR2 sequences are GTSNPN and SVGIG (reference sequence). For the CDR3, the DNA is TGTGCCTGGAGTAGTGGCAGGGGAGATTCACCCCTCCACTTT. Amino acids: CAWSSGRGDSPLHF.

V is TRBV6-5 and J is TRBJ2-1, with 10 bases aligning to TRBD2. The CDR3 length is 16 residues. Per germline, CDR1 MNHEY and CDR2 SVGAGI. The ends lost 0 bases at V and 10 bases at J; junction bases unmatched: 9. CDR3 loop: CASSYSNLAGEGEQFF. The CDR3 nucleotides are TGTGCCAGCAGTTACTCGAATCTAGCGGGGGAGGGGGAGCAGTTCTTC.

The chain joins TRBV18 to TRBJ1-1; possible D gene TRBD1, 6 bases. Per the germline V gene, CDR1 is KGHSH and CDR2 is LQKENI. The V end was cut by 4 bases, the J end by 3 bases, with 12 bases between. The CDR3 covers 14 residues. The CDR3 nucleotides read TGTGCCAGCTCACGGAACAGGGACGACACTGAAGCTTTCTTT. As protein: CASSRNRDDTEAFF.